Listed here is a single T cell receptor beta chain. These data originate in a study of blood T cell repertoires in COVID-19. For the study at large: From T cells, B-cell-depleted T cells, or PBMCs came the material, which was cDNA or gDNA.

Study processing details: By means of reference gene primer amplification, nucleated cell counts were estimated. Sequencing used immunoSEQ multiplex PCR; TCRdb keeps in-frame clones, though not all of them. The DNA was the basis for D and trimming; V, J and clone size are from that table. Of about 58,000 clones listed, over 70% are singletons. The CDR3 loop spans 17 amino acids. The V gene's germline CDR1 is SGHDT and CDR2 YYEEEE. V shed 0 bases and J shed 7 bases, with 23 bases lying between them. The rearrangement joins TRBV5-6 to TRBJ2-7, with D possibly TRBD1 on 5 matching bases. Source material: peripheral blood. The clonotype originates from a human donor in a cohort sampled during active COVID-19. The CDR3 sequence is CASSLEGQDPILREQYF. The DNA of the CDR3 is TGTGCCAGCAGCTTGGAGGGGCAGGACCCCATTTTGAGGGAGCAGTACTTC.